The clone carrying this T cell receptor beta chain was counted only a few times. The target antigen is unknown. The data stem from a study of cytomegalovirus exposure and HLA in healthy donors. Study overall: Earlier, 95 million to 120 million unique TCR beta sequences were recovered from roughly 200 million T cells by an analysis.

Despite likely unrecorded immune exposures, the donors were nominally healthy at the time of sampling. CDR1 SGHAT and CDR2 FQNNGV come from the germline V gene. The CDR3 is made up of 13 amino acids. Trimming removed 3 bases at V and 3 bases at J, with 6 bases between. PCR employed 60 Vbeta and 13 Jbeta primers. The repertoire was sequenced with immunoSEQ multiplex PCR; TCRdb's copy has only in-frame clones and lacks some. Of roughly 45,000 clones in the sample, 63% were seen once. Study results and caveats: When a later analysis compared HLA-associated TCR beta chains with equally common others, the HLA-associated chains turned out to be more clonally expanded and to have lower generation probabilities. For most TCR sequences rarity was the rule, although some public TCRs occurred in many donors.

Sequencing was carried out using PBMCs. The TCR comes from a man aged 60 to 75 in good health and CMV-seropositive. The V gene is TRBV11-2, the J gene TRBJ2-1; D perhaps matches TRBD2 (5 bases). The CDR3 nucleotides read TGTGCCAGCAGCTTCGGGGACTACAATGAGCAGTTCTTC. The encoded protein is CASSFGDYNEQFF.